A selection of T cell receptor beta chains follows, all from one sample in a study of cytomegalovirus exposure and HLA in healthy donors. Some clones are missing from TCRdb's copy, which holds only in-frame ones; the method was immunoSEQ multiplex PCR. Of some 130,000 clones detected, around 83% appear once; the ten largest clones hold about 0.94%. Specimen: PBMCs. The receptors shown here come from a human donor in good health. Each CDR3 is given with its conserved first and last residue. Fields, in order: V gene, D gene, clone size, J gene, CDR3 DNA, CDR3 protein. D genes are given only for firm matches. Where a row states a size, it is once, few, many or the class of an expanded clone; other rows omit it.

>TRBV7-9|.|.|TRBJ1-1
TGTTCCAGCAGCGACCGGGGGGGGTCTGAAGCTTTCTTT
CSSSDRGGSEAFF
>TRBV18|.|.|TRBJ1-5
TGTGCCAGCTCACCACCGGGAAGGGGTCAGCCCCAGCATTTT
CASSPPGRGQPQHF
>TRBV7-2|.|.|TRBJ1-3
TGTGCCAGCAGCCCAACACCAGTTCAGGCCACCGGAAACACCATATATTTT
CASSPTPVQATGNTIYF
>TRBV28|.|.|TRBJ2-7
TGTGCCAGCAGTCTTCCAGGGAAATCTATCCACGAGCAGTACTTC
CASSLPGKSIHEQYF
>TRBV25-1|.|.|TRBJ2-1
TGTGCCAGCAGTGAAATTAACAACGACTACAATGAGCAGTTCTTC
CASSEINNDYNEQFF
>TRBV23-1|.|.|TRBJ1-3
TGCGCCAGCAGTCAATCGGGAGGGACGCCTGGAAACACCATATATTTT
CASSQSGGTPGNTIYF
>TRBV2|TRBD1|few|TRBJ2-2
TGTGCCAGCAGGGGGACAGGGGCGGCCGGGGAGCTGTTTTTT
CASRGTGAAGELFF
>TRBV12-5|TRBD1|few|TRBJ1-1
TGTGCTAGTGGCTATACAGGGGTTGAAGCTTTCTTT
CASGYTGVEAFF
>TRBV18|TRBD1|.|TRBJ2-7
TGTGCCAGCTCACCGCTCCGGGACAGGGTAAACGAGCAGTACTTC
CASSPLRDRVNEQYF
>TRBV5-4|.|few|TRBJ1-1
TGTGCCAGCAGCCTCCAGGGCCAAACTGGTCGTACTGAAGCTTTCTTT
CASSLQGQTGRTEAFF
>TRBV21-1|.|.|TRBJ1-2
TGTGCCAGCACCAAAGGAGGTCGCAGTCCTAACTATGGCTACACCTTC
CASTKGGRSPNYGYTF
>TRBV12-5|.|.|TRBJ2-3
TGTGCTAGTGGTCCCTGGGCCGCTAGCACAGATACGCAGTATTTT
CASGPWAASTDTQYF
>TRBV5-1|TRBD2|once|TRBJ2-4
TGCGCCAGCAGCTTGCCCCCGGCTAGCGGGATAGGGAACATTCAGTACTTC
CASSLPPASGIGNIQYF
>TRBV25-1|.|.|TRBJ2-6
TGTGCCAGCAGTGAACTCGGGTCTGGGGCCAACGTCCTGACTTTC
CASSELGSGANVLTF
>TRBV29-1|.|.|TRBJ2-3
TGCAGCGTTGAAGTCTTTTCGGATACGCAGTATTTT
CSVEVFSDTQYF
>TRBV4-1|TRBD1|.|TRBJ2-6
TGCGCCAGCAGCCCCGGACAGGGATTCTCTGGGGCCAACGTCCTGACTTTC
CASSPGQGFSGANVLTF
>TRBV5-1|.|.|TRBJ1-1
TGCGCCAGCAGCTTGGTATCTCAGGGGGAAGCTTTCTTT
CASSLVSQGEAFF
>TRBV6-1|TRBD1|.|TRBJ2-7
TGTGCCAGCAGTCCCGGATGGACAGGGACCTACGAGCAGTACTTC
CASSPGWTGTYEQYF
>TRBV5-1|TRBD1|once|TRBJ1-1
TGCGCCAGCACCCTAACCGGGACAGGGGATTTGCCCTTCTTT
CASTLTGTGDLPFF
>TRBV9|.|.|TRBJ2-3
TGTGCCAGCAGCGTAGTTGATGCGGGGCGGGGTACGCAGTATTTT
CASSVVDAGRGTQYF
>TRBV7-8|.|.|TRBJ2-7
TGTGCCAGCAGCCCCAGTTCAGGATACGAGCAGTACTTC
CASSPSSGYEQYF
>TRBV2|TRBD1|.|TRBJ1-5
TGTGCCAGCAGTGCCGGGACAGGCAATCAGCCCCAGCATTTT
CASSAGTGNQPQHF
>TRBV5-1|.|.|TRBJ2-3
TGCGCCAGCAGCTCTGACAGTCCCACGCAGTATTTT
CASSSDSPTQYF
>TRBV28|.|.|TRBJ1-4
TGTGCCAGCAGCCAACAGGGTGCTAATGAAAAACTGTTTTTT
CASSQQGANEKLFF
>TRBV11-2|.|.|TRBJ2-2
TGTGCCAGCAGCTTGAGTCCGAGGGCCGGGGAGCTGTTTTTT
CASSLSPRAGELFF
>TRBV2|TRBD1|.|TRBJ1-5
TGTGCCAGCAGTGATTGGGACAGGGGATCGATGCCCCAGCATTTT
CASSDWDRGSMPQHF
>TRBV6-4|.|few|TRBJ1-1
TGTGCCAGCAGTGACTCGAGCCTCACTGAAGCTTTCTTT
CASSDSSLTEAFF
>TRBV29-1|.|.|TRBJ2-2
TGCAGCGTTACCCGGGACACCAACACCGGGGAGCTGTTTTTT
CSVTRDTNTGELFF
>TRBV13|.|.|TRBJ1-3
TGTGCCAGCAGCTTAGGTTCCGTTTCAGTCTCTGGAAACACCATATATTTT
CASSLGSVSVSGNTIYF
>TRBV5-6|TRBD1|.|TRBJ2-5
TGTGCCAGCAGCATACGGACAGGGGGCCAAGAGACCCAGTACTTC
CASSIRTGGQETQYF
>TRBV6-5|TRBD2|.|TRBJ2-7
TGTGCCATCCTGGACAGGCCGGGACTAGCGTACGAGCAGTACTTC
CAILDRPGLAYEQYF
>TRBV28|.|.|TRBJ1-1
TGTGCCAGCAGTTACAATGCTGAAGCTTTCTTT
CASSYNAEAFF
>TRBV5-1|.|.|TRBJ1-5
TGCGCCAGCAGCCCCGAGGAGGGAATGGGTCAGCCCCAGCATTTT
CASSPEEGMGQPQHF
>TRBV19|TRBD1|.|TRBJ2-6
TGTGCCAGTAGTGGACAGGCCTTATCTGGGGCCAACGTCCTGACTTTC
CASSGQALSGANVLTF
>TRBV9|.|once|TRBJ2-6
TGTGCCAGCAGCGTTACGGTCTCTGGGGCCAACGTCCTGACTTTC
CASSVTVSGANVLTF
>TRBV5-1|TRBD1|.|TRBJ2-7
TGCGCCAGCAGCTGGGACCGGGACAGGGGGTACGAGCAGTACTTC
CASSWDRDRGYEQYF
>TRBV9|.|.|TRBJ2-5
TGTGCCAGCAGCGTAGGTGTCGGGAACCAAGAGACCCAGTACTTC
CASSVGVGNQETQYF
>TRBV7-9|.|.|TRBJ2-2
TGTGCCAGCAGCTTATTATTCAGTCGGGCCGGGGAGCTGTTTTTT
CASSLLFSRAGELFF
>TRBV6-6|.|.|TRBJ1-2
TGTGCCAGCAGTTACCCGACAGGCGCTAACTATGGCTACACCTTC
CASSYPTGANYGYTF
>TRBV27|TRBD1|.|TRBJ1-5
TGTGCCAGCAGTTTACGAGGGGGCATGGGCAATCAGCCCCAGCATTTT
CASSLRGGMGNQPQHF
>TRBV5-1|TRBD2|few|TRBJ2-7
TGCGCCAGCAGCTCGGGACTAGCGGGGCGGGAGCAGTACTTC
CASSSGLAGREQYF
>TRBV28|.|.|TRBJ2-1
TGTGCCAGCAGTTTAAATGCGGGGGCGGATGAGCAGTTCTTC
CASSLNAGADEQFF
>TRBV5-1|.|.|TRBJ2-7
TGCGCCAGCAGCTTGGAGAGCTACGACAGCTACGAGCAGTACTTC
CASSLESYDSYEQYF
>TRBV5-1|TRBD1|few|TRBJ2-7
TGCGCCAGCAGCTTGGATTTGGGACAGGGAACCTACGAGCAGTACTTC
CASSLDLGQGTYEQYF
>TRBV10-3|TRBD1|.|TRBJ2-6
TGTGCCATTCGAGACCGGGACAGGGACTTCTCTGGGGCCAACGTCCTGACTTTC
CAIRDRDRDFSGANVLTF